This T cell receptor (beta chain) was sequenced in a study of blood T cell dynamics during melanoma immunotherapy. As for time point: pre-treatment baseline. Patients with prior systemic cancer treatment, concomitant immunosuppressants, or other active malignancies were excluded. TCRdb's copy holds only in-frame clones and misses some; the assay was immunoSEQ multiplex PCR. Of roughly 9,700 clones in the sample, 65% to 90% are singletons; the top ten hold around 10%. Germline values: CDR1 SGHRS, CDR2 YFSETQ. J was trimmed by 2 bases and V by 0 bases; bases with no gene match: 4. The CDR3 length is 15 residues.

This sample comprised blood, obtained from a patient treated with checkpoint blockade. This TCR derives from a human donor with melanoma. This rearrangement joins TRBV5-1 to TRBJ2-7; 8 positions agree with TRBD2. The chain's CDR3 is CASSLVSGAPYEQYF. CDR3 nucleotide sequence: TGCGCCAGCAGCTTGGTTAGCGGGGCGCCCTACGAGCAGTACTTC.